Below, one T cell receptor (beta chain) is given with its context. Its antigen is unknown. The protocol was immunoSEQ multiplex PCR, while the TCRdb copy is restricted to in-frame clones and leaves out a portion. The data contain approximately 80,000 clones, 75% to 90% of them seen just once; the ten biggest clones take up less than 0.2%. The length of the CDR3 is 14 residues. CDR1 MNHNS and CDR2 SASEGT come from the germline V gene. V lost 2 bases to trimming and J lost 9 bases, with 14 bases between them. These data belong to a study of OX40 agonist ivuxolimab in advanced cancers. At the level of the study: Patients were infused with ivuxolimab every 2 weeks at 0.01 to 10 mg/kg. Therapy given before enrollment (anti-PD-1, anti-PD-L1 or anti-CTLA-4) was allowed, and roughly 42% had some.

Study-level results: The investigators did not determine what antigen specificity the expanded peripheral T cells had. Averaged across samples, CD8+ T cells carried more expanded clones than CD4+ did.

Source: CD4+ or CD8+ T cells sorted from blood, taken in a trial of the OX40 agonist ivuxolimab. The chain is built from TRBV6-1 and TRBJ2-1; D may be TRBD1 (5 bases). The receptor comes from an adult with an advanced solid tumor such as melanoma, head and neck, liver or kidney cancer. The CDR3 spells CASSEIPGWGEQFF. Here the CDR3 DNA reads TGTGCCAGCAGTGAAATCCCAGGGTGGGGTGAGCAGTTCTTC.